The next 2 T cell receptor beta chains were all read from a single sample in a study of blood T cell repertoires in COVID-19. Data came from immunoSEQ multiplex PCR; TCRdb stores just in-frame clones and leaves some out. The data hold 160,000 or so clones, with 65% to 85% observed a single time. Sequenced sample: peripheral blood. The receptors shown here come from a woman aged 80 or over with acute or convalescent COVID-19.

The chain couples TRBV18 to TRBJ2-2, with 8 bases that match TRBD1. Trimming at V came to 4 bases and at J to 5 bases, leaving 3 bases not matched to a gene. This CDR3 has 14 residues. Germline V gene sequence: CDR1 KGHSH, CDR2 LQKENI. CDR3 sequence (DNA): TGTGCCAGCTCACGAGGACAGGGTACCGGGGAGCTGTTTTTT. As protein: CASSRGQGTGELFF.

This clone has a single count. V is TRBV18 and J is TRBJ2-2; the D gene is possibly TRBD2 (5 bases). V gave up 1 base and J gave up 0 bases, with 12 bases separating them. The CDR3 is 17 amino acids. CDR1 and CDR2 (germline): KGHSH, LQKENI. The CDR3 loop reads CASSPQSLGANTGELFF. CDR3 nucleotide sequence: TGTGCCAGCTCACCACAAAGCCTCGGGGCGAACACCGGGGAGCTGTTTTTT.